Each of the 23 T cell receptor beta chains below was sequenced from the same sample in a study of shared T cell receptors in the human thymus. Sequencing used immunoSEQ multiplex PCR; TCRdb keeps in-frame clones, though not all of them. Here the sample spans hundreds of thousands of clones, around 87% being singletons. The same sample was also used in a study of human thymus T cells.

What was sequenced was thymocytes. The receptors originated from a boy under two years old with a congenital heart defect.

This chain links TRBV25-1 with TRBJ2-1, with TRBD2 matching over 9 bases. This CDR3 is 14 amino acids long. Trimming took 6 bases from V and 5 from J; bases not matched to a gene: 5. Germline V gene sequence: CDR1 MGHDK, CDR2 SYGVNS. The CDR3 DNA is TGTGCCAGCAGACAGCGGGAGGCCCACAATGAGCAGTTCTTC. Amino acid sequence: CASRQREAHNEQFF.

The V and J genes are TRBV19 and TRBJ1-2; TRBD1 agrees at 7 bases. The CDR3 runs to 18 residues. CDR1 and CDR2 from the germline V gene are LNHDA and SQIVND (reference sequence). With 3 bases clipped from V and 4 bases from J, the junction kept 17 bases outside the gene matches. CDR3 amino acids: CASSINSREPGQSYGYTF. As DNA, the CDR3 is TGTGCCAGTAGTATTAATTCGAGAGAACCGGGACAGTCCTATGGCTACACCTTC.

The J gene is TRBJ1-2, the V gene TRBV13; 11 bases are shared with TRBD1. Germline V CDR1 and CDR2: PRHDT, FYEKMQ (reference sequence). This CDR3 contains 16 residues. V lost 3 bases, J lost 5 bases, and 8 bases stayed unmatched. CDR3 region: CASSLKGDRGAYGYTF. In nucleotides, the CDR3 is TGTGCCAGCAGCTTGAAGGGGGACAGGGGGGCGTATGGCTACACCTTC.

The chain employs TRBV6-5 and TRBJ2-2; D gene ambiguous. V was trimmed by 4 bases and J by 6 bases, leaving 12 bases between them. Germline CDR1 is MNHEY and CDR2 is SVGAGI. The CDR3 has 14 amino acids. For the CDR3, the DNA is TGTGCCAGCAGTTCCCCTAATGGTGCCGGGGAGCTGTTTTTT. It is translated as CASSSPNGAGELFF.

This chain connects TRBV7-8 to TRBJ2-2, with 7 bases matching TRBD2. Germline-derived CDR1 and CDR2 are SGHVS and FQNEAQ. J lost 4 bases, V lost 5 bases, and 10 bases had no gene match. The CDR3 length is 16 residues. The CDR3 nucleotides read TGTGCCAGCAGCCAGACGGGGCGGGAGTTCACCGGGGAGCTGTTTTTT. As protein: CASSQTGREFTGELFF.

The chain uses TRBV30 and TRBJ2-6, with D perhaps matching TRBD1 (6 bases). Germline loops: CDR1 GTSNPN, CDR2 SVGIG (reference sequence). The CDR3 consists of 18 residues. The germline V and J ends were trimmed by 2 bases and 2 bases, with 19 bases remaining between them. The DNA for the CDR3 is TGTGCCTGGAGTCAGCCGGGACATAATACACCTGGGGCCAACGTCCTGACTTTC. Amino acid sequence: CAWSQPGHNTPGANVLTF.

The chain has TRBV6-1 and TRBJ1-5, with D perhaps matching TRBD1 (6 bases). Germline V gives CDR1 MNHNS, CDR2 SASEGT. The CDR3 loop spans 12 amino acids. With 7 bases removed from V and 5 bases from J, the gap between germline ends came to 9 bases. The CDR3 spells CASKNRDQPQHF. The DNA of the CDR3 is TGTGCCAGCAAAAACAGGGATCAGCCCCAGCATTTT.

The CDR3 bases are TGTGCCAGCAGCTCCGAAACCGGGACACAAGAGACCCAGTACTTC. This encodes CASSSETGTQETQYF. The chain uses TRBV11-1 and TRBJ2-5, with D possibly matching TRBD1 (6 bases). The CDR3 has 15 residues. The V gene lost 4 bases and the J gene lost 2 bases, with 14 bases spanning the gap. The germline CDR1 and CDR2 sequences are SGHAT and FQDESV (reference sequence). Full variable domain (remainder filled in from reference TRBV11-1 and TRBJ2-5): EAEVAQSPRYKITEKSQAVAFWCDPISGHATLYWYRQILGQGPELLVQFQDESVVDDSQLPKDRFSAERLKGVDSTLKIQPAELGDSAMYLCASSSETGTQETQYFGPGTRLLVL.

This chain joins TRBV27 and TRBJ2-1; 7 positions agree with TRBD1. The germline V gene encodes CDR1 MNHEY and CDR2 SMNVEV (reference sequence). CDR3 length: 13 amino acids. V shed 6 bases, J shed 8 bases, and the junction held 7 bases outside the gene matches. In DNA, the CDR3 is TGTGCCAGCAGCCCGGACAGGTCATATGAGCAGTTCTTC. Its translation is CASSPDRSYEQFF.

The rearrangement joins TRBV5-1 to TRBJ2-3; D possibly corresponds to TRBD1 (5 bases). The germline CDR1 and CDR2 sequences are SGHRS and YFSETQ. V shed 1 base and J shed 0 bases, with 18 bases lying between them. The CDR3 spans 18 residues. The CDR3 DNA reads TGCGCCAGCAGCTTGAGGCGAGGTCGGACACCAAGCACAGATACGCAGTATTTT. Protein product: CASSLRRGRTPSTDTQYF.

The chain joins TRBV6-5 to TRBJ2-7; TRBD1 matches 10 bases. Germline CDR1 reads MNHEY; CDR2 reads SVGAGI. V lost 5 bases, J lost 3 bases, and 4 bases stayed unmatched. There are 14 residues in the CDR3. The CDR3 DNA sequence: TGTGCCAGCAGTGCCGGGACAGGGGACTACGAGCAGTACTTC. It encodes CASSAGTGDYEQYF.

The rearrangement links TRBV4-2 to TRBJ2-1; TRBD2 agrees at 9 bases. Unmatched junction bases numbered 13, after V lost 1 base and J lost 6 bases. Germline CDR1 and CDR2: LGHNA and YNFKEQ. This CDR3 is built from 18 residues. The CDR3 nucleotides read TGTGCCAGCAGCCAAGTTTTAGCGGGAGCGCCAAAAGTCAATGAGCAGTTCTTC. Translated: CASSQVLAGAPKVNEQFF.

V is TRBV5-1 and J is TRBJ2-1; D perhaps matches TRBD2 (6 bases). Germline loops: CDR1 SGHRS, CDR2 YFSETQ. The CDR3 runs to 16 residues. V lost 4 bases and J lost 3, with 17 bases in between. Here the CDR3 reads CASSGYLATRYNEQFF. The CDR3 bases are TGCGCCAGCAGCGGATACCTAGCGACCCGCTACAATGAGCAGTTCTTC.

V and J are TRBV25-1 and TRBJ2-2, with 7 nucleotides matching TRBD1. The CDR3 has 15 residues. V was pared by 1 base and J by 3 bases, with 2 bases of the junction left unmatched. In germline, CDR1 is MGHDK, CDR2 SYGVNS. The CDR3 is CASSESGTDTGELFF. CDR3 nucleotides: TGTGCCAGCAGTGAATCGGGGACAGACACCGGGGAGCTGTTTTTT.

The chain carries TRBV7-2 and TRBJ2-3; 10 bases agree with TRBD1. The CDR3 is 14 residues long. The ends lost 3 bases at V and 5 bases at J; junction bases unmatched: 2. Germline CDR1 SGHTA, CDR2 FQGNSA. The CDR3 bases are TGTGCCAGCAGCTTTGACAGGGGGCAAGATACGCAGTATTTT. It is translated as CASSFDRGQDTQYF. The variable domain in full, completed from reference TRBV7-2 and TRBJ2-3, reads GAGVSQSPSNKVTEKGKDVELRCDPISGHTALYWYRQSLGQGLEFLIYFQGNSAPDKSGLPSDRFSAERTGGSVSTLTIQRTQQEDSAVYLCASSFDRGQDTQYFGPGTRLTVL.

This clone has just one count. CDR3 nucleotides: TGCGCCAGCAGCAATGGTAGGGGACTAGCGGGAGAGAATGAGCAGTTCTTC. This codes for CASSNGRGLAGENEQFF. This chain uses TRBV4-1 with TRBJ2-1; 14 bases are a match to TRBD2. The germline V gene encodes CDR1 MGHRA and CDR2 YSYEKL. The CDR3 loop spans 17 amino acids. V lost 5 bases to trimming and J lost 7 bases; unmatched junction nucleotides: 10.

This clone was observed a single time. The chain links TRBV13 to TRBJ2-2; D perhaps matches TRBD1 (6 bases). The CDR3 is made up of 18 amino acids. The V gene's germline CDR1 is PRHDT and CDR2 FYEKMQ (reference sequence). V dropped 2 bases and J dropped 2 bases, with 18 bases sitting between them. CDR3 in DNA: TGTGCCAGCAGCTTAAGGGGTCCGGGACAAACAAACACCGGGGAGCTGTTTTTT. Its protein is CASSLRGPGQTNTGELFF.

CDR3 loop: CASSPPGQGGTDTQYF. The CDR3, as DNA: TGTGCCAGCTCACCACCGGGGCAGGGGGGCACAGATACGCAGTATTTT. The chain has TRBV18 and TRBJ2-3; 7 positions agree with TRBD1. The CDR3 contains 16 residues. V shed 0 bases and J 1 base; nucleotides not matched to a gene: 4. Germline CDR1 KGHSH, CDR2 LQKENI.

This chain joins TRBV28 and TRBJ1-3; D is undetermined. Germline CDR1 and CDR2: MDHEN and SYDVKM. The CDR3 has 15 amino acids. The ends were cut back, 7 bases at V and 2 bases at J, with 15 bases in the middle. CDR3 sequence reads: CASTRRGSPGNTIYF. In DNA, the CDR3 is TGTGCCAGCACCCGACGGGGTTCTCCTGGAAACACCATATATTTT.

The chain couples TRBV27 to TRBJ2-5; D might be TRBD1 (6 bases). Trimming took off 5 bases at V and 1 base at J, with 14 bases between the two ends. The V gene's germline CDR1 is MNHEY and CDR2 SMNVEV (reference sequence). The CDR3 extends over 15 amino acids. The CDR3 spells CASSPTTGIQETQYF. The CDR3 bases are TGTGCCAGCAGTCCCACGACAGGTATCCAAGAGACCCAGTACTTC.

This rearrangement joins TRBV25-1 to TRBJ1-6, with 8 positions matching TRBD1. V gave up 6 bases and J gave up 0 bases; unmatched junction bases: 7. The length of the CDR3 is 17 residues. The V gene's germline CDR1 is MGHDK and CDR2 SYGVNS. CDR3: CASSRDRTSSYNSPLHF. CDR3 nucleotide sequence: TGTGCCAGCAGCCGGGACAGGACGAGCTCCTATAATTCACCCCTCCACTTT.

The chain carries TRBV19 and TRBJ2-1, with D perhaps matching TRBD2 (6 bases). The CDR3 length is 17 residues. Per the germline V gene, CDR1 is LNHDA and CDR2 is SQIVND (reference sequence). Trimming removed 2 bases from V and 10 bases from J, with 24 bases in between. The CDR3 nucleotides read TGTGCCAGTAGTATAAGGGACTCGCGGGTAGGCTCTGAGGAGCAGTTCTTC. Its translation is CASSIRDSRVGSEEQFF.

The V gene is TRBV4-1, the J gene TRBJ2-1, with 10 bases fitting TRBD2. This CDR3 comprises 14 residues. Germline CDR1 reads MGHRA; CDR2 reads YSYEKL. The trim removed 4 bases at V and 5 bases at J, leaving 2 bases unmatched. The CDR3 region has the DNA TGCGCCAGCAGCCCTAGCGGGAGAAACAATGAGCAGTTCTTC. This sequence encodes CASSPSGRNNEQFF.